This TCR beta chain was captured in a study of follicular helper T cells after annual influenza vaccination (TCRdb year 2017). Study-wide context: Blood was collected on days 0, 7 and 28 after each seasonal influenza vaccination. To look at recall of cTfh clones, some subjects were tracked through successive annual vaccinations covering the 2013-2014, 2014-2015 and 2015-2016 seasons. One week after vaccination, a second recruited cohort of eleven to twelve subjects (Table S1) displayed a similar ICOS+CD38+ cTfh response. Six subjects had multi-year samples: four covered two vaccination seasons and two covered three seasons. The 2013-2014 samples were cryopreserved, while the 2015 samples were processed right after collection. What the work shows at the level of the full study, not this receptor alone: Day 7 ICOS+CD38+ clones were most often found later in ICOS-CD38- cTfh, suggesting that subset may serve as a memory reservoir. ICOS+CD38+ cTfh clonality correlated with the frequency of that population, and its change correlated with the change in circulating plasmablast frequency. Productive TCRB sequences were recovered from only about 8.5-20% of analyzed cells, so rare clonotypes could not be sampled. With successive annual vaccinations, a recurrent oligoclonal ICOS+CD38+ cTfh response was recalled, and this response contained tetramer and AIM influenza-specific clonotypes.

In light of the paper, this sample's time point label describes: 2015-2016 season, pre-vaccination. TCRB sequencing was used to follow sorted CD4 subsets from the blood of adults before and after they were given the seasonal inactivated influenza vaccine (Fluvarix). To be eligible, subjects had to live in the community and must not have received influenza vaccine in the previous 6 months. Exclusions included influenza vaccine contraindications, substance abuse, HIV/AIDS, active malignancy, immunomodulatory medication and active illness such as respiratory infection. At each time point, roughly 35 to 110 mL of blood was collected. Non-naive CD4+CXCR5+PD-1+ cells were defined as circulating Tfh and were sorted into ICOS+CD38+ and ICOS-CD38- fractions. PBMC were isolated using Ficoll-Paque PLUS or SepMate separation. Before DNA was extracted, the cell subsets were sorted from PBMC using a BD FACS Aria.

On this clone itself: No cognate antigen has been identified for it. No much larger clone exists at a distance of one base, and base qualities are not known.

Ends trimmed: V by 3 bases, J by 6 bases; bases unmatched to a gene: 4. Spanning cysteine to phenylalanine, the CDR3 consists of 14 amino acids. Only CDR3 DNA remains: 42 bases, in frame from the first base. The germline V gene yields SGHAT for CDR1 and FQNNGV for CDR2. The library was obtained by the immunoSEQ multiplex PCR assay. Adaptive Biotechnologies carried out TCRB amplification, library preparation, sequencing and preliminary bioinformatics at Survey level resolution. TCRB sequencing used multiplex PCR amplification of genomic DNA from sorted cTfh populations. As for how the authors treated the data: In R, clonality was calculated as 1 minus the normalized Shannon entropy, and the Gini index was computed using the R package ineq. Overlap score was defined as the summed counts of shared sequences divided by the total counts of all sequences in both compared samples. Significance of shared clonotypes was assessed by Fisher's exact test, with a theoretical repertoire of 10^7 TCRB sequences assumed. TCRdb took over this immuneACCESS table, retaining in-frame rearrangements with V and J assigned. Such tables are incomplete; in checked studies, under half of the missing clones stem from an unresolved V gene, and the remainder is unexplained. V and J calls and clone size are copied from that table; D and trimming were computed from the DNA. For this sample the table gives fewer than 11,000 clones, of which over 75% were detected only once. About 3.6% of the sample is in the top ten clones.

Sample: CXCR5+ CD38- circulating T follicular helper cells from blood, taken on the day of influenza vaccination. The sample's cell subset or site label is to be understood as: circulating Tfh, non-naive CD4+CXCR5+PD-1+ (ICOS+CD38+ or ICOS-CD38-). The chain is encoded by TRBV11-2 joined to TRBJ2-3; 9 central nucleotides agree with TRBD2. The TCR was taken from an adult who received the influenza vaccine. DNA sequence: TGTGCCAGCAGCTTCACTAGCGGGTCGGATACGCAGTATTTT. Translated, this gives CASSFTSGSDTQYF.